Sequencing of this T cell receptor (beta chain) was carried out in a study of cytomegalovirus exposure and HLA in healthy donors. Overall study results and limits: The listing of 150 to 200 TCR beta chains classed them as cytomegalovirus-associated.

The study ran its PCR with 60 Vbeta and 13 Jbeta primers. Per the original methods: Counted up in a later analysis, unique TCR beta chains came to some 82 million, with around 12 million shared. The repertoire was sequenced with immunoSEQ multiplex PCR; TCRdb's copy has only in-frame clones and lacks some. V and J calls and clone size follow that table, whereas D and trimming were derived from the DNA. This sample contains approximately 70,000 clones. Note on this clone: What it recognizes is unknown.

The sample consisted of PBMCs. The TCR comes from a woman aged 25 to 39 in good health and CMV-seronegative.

This chain's CDR3 is CASSEWGGSYGYTF. The CDR3 DNA sequence: TGTGCCAGCAGTGAATGGGGAGGTAGCTATGGCTACACCTTC. The rearrangement links TRBV28 to TRBJ1-2; D uncertain. From germline, CDR1 is MDHEN and CDR2 SYDVKM. The germline V and J ends were trimmed by 5 bases and 4 bases, with 14 bases remaining between them. This CDR3 comprises 14 residues.